What follows is one TCR beta chain and its context. The method was immunoSEQ multiplex PCR; TCRdb's version includes in-frame clones alone and lacks a portion of them. This table has 950,000 to 1,300,000 clones, approximately 70% appearing once. The data derive from a study of shared clonotypes between healthy human individuals. This TCR came from a man younger than 35 in good health. Sequencing was carried out using memory CD4+ T cells sorted from blood. Indicated subset: CD45RA-negative fraction.

The CDR3 DNA reads TGTGCCAGCAGTGACGGACAGATTGCCCGACTGTACTTC. Amino acid sequence: CASSDGQIARLYF. The rearrangement uses TRBV6-5 and TRBJ2-7, with D tentatively TRBD1 (6 bases). CDR1 and CDR2 from the germline V gene are MNHEY and SVGAGI. V shed 5 bases and J shed 12 bases, with 20 bases lying between them. The CDR3 length is 13 residues.